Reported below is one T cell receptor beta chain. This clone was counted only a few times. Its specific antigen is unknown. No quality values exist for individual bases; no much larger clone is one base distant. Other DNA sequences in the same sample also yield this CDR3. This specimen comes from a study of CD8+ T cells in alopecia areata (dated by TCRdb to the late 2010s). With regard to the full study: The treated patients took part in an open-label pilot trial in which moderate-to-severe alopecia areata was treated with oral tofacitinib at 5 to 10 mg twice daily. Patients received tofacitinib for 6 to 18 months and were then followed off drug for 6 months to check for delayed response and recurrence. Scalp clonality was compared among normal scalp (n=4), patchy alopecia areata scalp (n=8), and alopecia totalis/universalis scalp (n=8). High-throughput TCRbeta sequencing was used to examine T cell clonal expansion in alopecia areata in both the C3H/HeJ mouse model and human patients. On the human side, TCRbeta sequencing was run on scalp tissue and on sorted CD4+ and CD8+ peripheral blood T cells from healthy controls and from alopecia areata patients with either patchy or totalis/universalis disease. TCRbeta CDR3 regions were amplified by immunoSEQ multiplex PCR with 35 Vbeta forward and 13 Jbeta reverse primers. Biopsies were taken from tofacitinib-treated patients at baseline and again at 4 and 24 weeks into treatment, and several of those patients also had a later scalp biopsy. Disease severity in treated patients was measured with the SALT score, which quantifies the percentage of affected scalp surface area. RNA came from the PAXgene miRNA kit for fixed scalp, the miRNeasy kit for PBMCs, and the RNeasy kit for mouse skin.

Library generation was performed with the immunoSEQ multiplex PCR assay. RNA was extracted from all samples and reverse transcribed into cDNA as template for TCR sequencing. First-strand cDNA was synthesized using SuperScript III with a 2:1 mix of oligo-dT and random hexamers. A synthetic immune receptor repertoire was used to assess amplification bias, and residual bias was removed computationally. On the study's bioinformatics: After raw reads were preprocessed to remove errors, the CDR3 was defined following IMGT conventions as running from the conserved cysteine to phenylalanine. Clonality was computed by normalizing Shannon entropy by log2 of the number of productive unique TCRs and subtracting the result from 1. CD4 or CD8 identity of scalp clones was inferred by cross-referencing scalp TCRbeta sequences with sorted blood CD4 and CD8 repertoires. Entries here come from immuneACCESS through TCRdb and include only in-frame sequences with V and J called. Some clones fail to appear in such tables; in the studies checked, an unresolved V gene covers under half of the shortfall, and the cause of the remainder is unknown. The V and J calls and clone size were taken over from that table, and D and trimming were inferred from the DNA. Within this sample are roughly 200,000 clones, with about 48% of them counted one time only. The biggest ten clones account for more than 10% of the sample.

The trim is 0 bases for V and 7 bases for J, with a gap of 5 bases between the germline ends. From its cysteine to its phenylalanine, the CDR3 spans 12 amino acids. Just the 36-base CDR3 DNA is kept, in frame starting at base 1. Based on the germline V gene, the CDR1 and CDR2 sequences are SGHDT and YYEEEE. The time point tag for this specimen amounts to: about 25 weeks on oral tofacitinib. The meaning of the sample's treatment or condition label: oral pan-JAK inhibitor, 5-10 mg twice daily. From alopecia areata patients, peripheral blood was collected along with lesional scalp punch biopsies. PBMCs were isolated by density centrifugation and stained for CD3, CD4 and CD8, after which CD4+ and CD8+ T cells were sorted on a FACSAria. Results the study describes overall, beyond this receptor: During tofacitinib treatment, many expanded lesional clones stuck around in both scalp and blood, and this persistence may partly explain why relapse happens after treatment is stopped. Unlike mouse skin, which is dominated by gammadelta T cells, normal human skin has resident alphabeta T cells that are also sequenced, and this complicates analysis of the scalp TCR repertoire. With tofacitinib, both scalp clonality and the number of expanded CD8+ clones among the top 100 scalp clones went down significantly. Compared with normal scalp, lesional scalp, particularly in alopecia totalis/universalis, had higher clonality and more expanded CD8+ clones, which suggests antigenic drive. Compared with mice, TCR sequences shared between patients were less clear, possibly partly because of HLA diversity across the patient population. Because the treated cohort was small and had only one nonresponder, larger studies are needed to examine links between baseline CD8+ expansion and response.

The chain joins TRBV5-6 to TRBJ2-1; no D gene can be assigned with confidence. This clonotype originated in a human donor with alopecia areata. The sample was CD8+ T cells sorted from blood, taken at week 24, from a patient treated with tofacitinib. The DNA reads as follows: TGTGCCAGCAGCTTGGAGGGAAATGAGCAGTTCTTC. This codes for CASSLEGNEQFF.